The 15 T cell receptor beta chains listed next were all sequenced from one sample in a study of blood T cell repertoires in COVID-19. The repertoire was sequenced with immunoSEQ multiplex PCR; TCRdb's copy has only in-frame clones and lacks some. The sample lists roughly 240,000 clones, about 79% seen once, with around 2.4% in the top ten. Sequencing used peripheral blood. The receptors come from a middle-aged man who had recovered from COVID-19.

This clone turned up a few times. The chain has TRBV27 and TRBJ2-1; no clear D gene. CDR3 length: 13 amino acids. Germline CDR1 is MNHEY and CDR2 is SMNVEV (reference sequence). V lost 0 bases, J lost 7 bases, and 7 bases lay in between. The CDR3 here is CASSLSEWNEQFF. In nucleotides, the CDR3 is TGTGCCAGCAGTTTATCAGAGTGGAATGAGCAGTTCTTC.

The V call is TRBV5-6, the J call TRBJ2-2, with D possibly being TRBD1 (6 bases). Trimming took off 2 bases at V and 7 bases at J, with 15 bases between the two ends. Germline V gene data show CDR1 as SGHDT and CDR2 as YYEEEE. CDR3 size: 15 residues. The CDR3 nucleotides read TGTGCCAGCAGCTTTGTTGACAGGCCAGGCGGGGAGCTGTTTTTT. Its protein product is CASSFVDRPGGELFF.

A remark on this clone: Within the sample, other DNA sequences also encode this same CDR3. The chain uses TRBV24-1 and TRBJ2-5; 11 bases agree with TRBD2. From germline, CDR1 is KGHDR and CDR2 SFDVKD. The CDR3 sequence is 15 residues long. Trimming at V came to 3 bases and at J to 5 bases, leaving 4 bases not matched to a gene. CDR3 coding DNA: TGTGCCACCAGTGATCCGAGGACTAGCGGGGAGACCCAGTACTTC. As protein: CATSDPRTSGETQYF.

The V and J genes are TRBV15 and TRBJ2-3; 7 bases agree with TRBD2. V lost 1 base and J lost 2; bases outside the gene matches: 6. The length of the CDR3 is 16 residues. Germline V lookup: CDR1 LNHNV, CDR2 YYDKDF (reference sequence). CDR3 DNA: TGTGCCACCAGCAGAGTCCGGACTAGACCCACAGATACGCAGTATTTT. Amino acid sequence: CATSRVRTRPTDTQYF.

The chain has TRBV7-8 and TRBJ1-5; D uncertain. Trimming removed 2 bases at V and 0 bases at J, with 14 bases between. The CDR3 consists of 17 residues. From germline, CDR1 is SGHVS and CDR2 FQNEAQ. The CDR3 protein is CASSLLFTTFSNQPQHF. In nucleotides, the CDR3 is TGTGCCAGCAGCTTATTGTTCACAACCTTTAGCAATCAGCCCCAGCATTTT.

The count of this clone is one. V and J are TRBV18 and TRBJ1-6; D not certain. Trimming left V 2 bases short and J 0 bases short, with 5 bases between. Germline lookup yields CDR1 KGHSH and CDR2 LQKENI. This CDR3 is 15 amino acids long. CDR3 amino acids: CASSPGGSYNSPLHF. The CDR3 DNA reads TGTGCCAGCTCACCAGGAGGCTCCTATAATTCACCCCTCCACTTT.

The rearrangement uses TRBV2 and TRBJ2-7; 8 bases are a match to TRBD1. The trim removed 4 bases at V and 5 bases at J, leaving 10 bases unmatched. This CDR3 spans 15 amino acids. The V gene's germline CDR1 is SNHLY and CDR2 FYNNEI. The CDR3 protein is CASSGVAGGLNEQYF. The DNA for the CDR3 is TGTGCCAGCAGTGGAGTGGCAGGGGGCTTGAACGAGCAGTACTTC.

The chain recombines TRBV19 with TRBJ2-5; D may be TRBD2 (5 bases). In germline, CDR1 is LNHDA, CDR2 SQIVND (reference sequence). V was cut by 4 bases and J by 7 bases, with 22 bases left in between. This CDR3 contains 16 residues. The CDR3 DNA reads as TGTGCCAGTAGTAAGTCCCCTCCCGGCCAAGGAGGGACCCAGTACTTC. It yields the protein CASSKSPPGQGGTQYF.

CDR3 residues: CASSLDSGRGYGYTF. Written as DNA, the CDR3 is TGTGCCAGCAGCTTAGATTCCGGGAGGGGCTATGGCTACACCTTC. The V gene is TRBV7-9, the J gene TRBJ1-2; possibly TRBD1 for D (5 bases). The ends were cut back, 1 base at V and 4 bases at J, with 13 bases in the middle. Germline loops: CDR1 SEHNR, CDR2 FQNEAQ (reference sequence). This CDR3 is built from 15 residues.

The chain uses TRBV5-1 and TRBJ2-7; 10 bases fit TRBD1. The CDR3 length is 15 residues. Germline V gene sequence: CDR1 SGHRS, CDR2 YFSETQ. The ends lost 4 bases at V and 5 bases at J; junction bases unmatched: 9. The CDR3 DNA reads as TGCGCCAGCAGCAAAAGGACAGGGGGAGGCGACGAGCAGTACTTC. Protein sequence: CASSKRTGGGDEQYF.

The CDR3 region has the DNA TGTGCCATCAGTGGGGGCAGGATAGATACGCAGTATTTT. Amino acids: CAISGGRIDTQYF. V and J are TRBV10-3 and TRBJ2-3; possibly TRBD1 for D (5 bases). The V and J ends lost 4 bases and 5 bases respectively, with 10 bases between them. CDR3 length: 13 amino acids. Germline CDR1 and CDR2: ENHRY and SYGVKD.

This sequence joins TRBV6-5 and TRBJ1-1; D not certain. Trimming took 4 bases from V and 1 from J, leaving 13 bases between them. Germline V gene lookup returns CDR1 MNHEY and CDR2 SVGAGI. This CDR3 is built from 15 residues. CDR3 DNA sequence: TGTGCCAGCAGTTCCCTTCCGGTTTCGAACACTGAAGCTTTCTTT. It is translated as CASSSLPVSNTEAFF.

This chain joins TRBV5-6 and TRBJ1-2, with TRBD1 as a possible D gene (5 bases). The CDR3 extends over 15 amino acids. The germline CDR1 and CDR2 sequences are SGHDT and YYEEEE. V lost 4 bases to trimming and J lost 4 bases, with 17 bases between them. The CDR3 DNA follows: TGTGCCAGCAGCATGGGGAGGGGAGGCGGCTATGGCTACACCTTC. It specifies CASSMGRGGGYGYTF. The variable domain in full, with the rest retrieved from reference TRBV5-6 and TRBJ1-2, is DAGVTQSPTHLIKTRGQQVTLRCSPKSGHDTVSWYQQALGQGPQFIFQYYEEEERQRGNFPDRFSGHQFPNYSSELNVNALLLGDSALYLCASSMGRGGGYGYTFGSGTRLTVV.

This clone has just one count. The genes are TRBV4-1 and TRBJ1-5; 9 positions match TRBD1. V lost 4 bases to trimming and J lost 6 bases; unmatched junction nucleotides: 10. Germline lookup yields CDR1 MGHRA and CDR2 YSYEKL. The length of the CDR3 is 16 residues. CDR3 nucleotides: TGCGCCAGCAGCCGAAATCCAGGACAGGGGTTTCAGCCCCAGCATTTT. As protein: CASSRNPGQGFQPQHF.

This clone appeared once. The chain recombines TRBV27 with TRBJ1-1, with D possibly being TRBD1 (6 bases). The CDR3 is 13 residues long. Germline CDR1 is MNHEY and CDR2 is SMNVEV (reference sequence). V lost 8 bases to trimming and J lost 0 bases, with 10 bases between them. As DNA, the CDR3 is TGTGCCAGCCACAGGGTTTTGAACACTGAAGCTTTCTTT. It yields the protein CASHRVLNTEAFF.